The sequence of this T cell receptor (beta chain) was determined in a study of blood T cell repertoires in COVID-19. In the study overall: The samples span acute and convalescent COVID-19 from the United States, Italy and Spain. T cells, B-cell-depleted T cells, or PBMCs provided the cDNA or gDNA that served as material.

In the study's own analysis: Cell counts per sample came from amplifying reference gene primers. TCRdb's copy holds only in-frame clones and misses some; the assay was immunoSEQ multiplex PCR. V, J and clone size reflect that table, while D and trimming were determined from the DNA. The sample lists 120,000 or so clones, around 83% occurring once. The source material was peripheral blood. The receptor was isolated from a man older than 75 with active or convalescent COVID-19.

The CDR3 coding sequence is TGCGCCAGCAGCTTAAGCGCTAGCGGGGGTGAAGCCTACGAGCAGTACTTC. This encodes CASSLSASGGEAYEQYF. The chain has TRBV5-1 and TRBJ2-7; 10 bases map to TRBD2. V lost 2 bases to trimming and J lost 2 bases; unmatched junction nucleotides: 10. There are 17 residues in the CDR3. Germline V gene lookup returns CDR1 SGHRS and CDR2 YFSETQ. Complete variable domain (other parts from reference TRBV5-1 and TRBJ2-7): KAGVTQTPRYLIKTRGQQVTLSCSPISGHRSVSWYQQTPGQGLQFLFEYFSETQRNKGNFPGRFSGRQFSNSRSEMNVSTLELGDSALYLCASSLSASGGEAYEQYFGPGTRLTVT.